These 4 T cell receptor beta chains originate from one sample sequenced in a study of T cell repertoires in cytomegalovirus infection. No antigen has been identified for these receptors. From the reads, TCRdb called clonotypes with MiXCR, one entry per CDR3 protein. Of about 570,000 distinct CDR3 sequences listed, 35% to 50% were seen once; the top ten hold 40% to 60%. Specimen: cultured PBMCs, collected from culture after CMV antigen stimulation. The receptors shown here come from a human donor in good health (CMV status not recorded). Some clones in this sample may be carry-over from other donors' samples.

V and J are TRBV28 and TRBJ2-7; the D call may be TRBD1 or TRBD2 (5 bases each). V was pared by 8 bases and J by 4 bases, with 15 bases between. The CDR3 contains 13 residues. CDR1 and CDR2 (germline): MDHEN, SYDVKM. CDR3 amino acids: CASSVGGVYEQYF. DNA for the CDR3: TGTGCCAGCTCCGTTGGGGGAGTATACGAGCAGTACTTC.

This chain connects TRBV23-1 to TRBJ1-2, with D uncertain. TRBV23-1 is placed among ORFs of uncertain function. This CDR3 has 13 residues. With 3 bases removed from V and 6 bases from J, the gap between germline ends came to 11 bases. This CDR3 is CASSQEPLDGYTF. The CDR3 region has the DNA TGCGCCAGCAGTCAGGAACCTTTGGATGGCTACACCTTC.

This clonotype was seen a few times. This chain links TRBV7-2 with TRBJ2-3; D is ambiguous. V gave up 2 bases and J gave up 14 bases, with 17 bases separating them. The CDR3 loop spans 13 amino acids. Germline V CDR1 and CDR2: SGHTA, FQGNSA. The CDR3 loop is CASSLQRGPLWYF. The CDR3 nucleotides are TGTGCCAGCAGCTTACAGAGAGGCCCTCTTTGGTATTTT.

V is TRBV20-1 and J is TRBJ2-1; D possibly corresponds to TRBD2 (6 bases). Germline CDR1 DFQATT, CDR2 SNEGSKA (reference sequence). This CDR3 contains 13 residues. Trimming removed 5 bases from V and 10 bases from J, with 18 bases in between. In DNA form, the CDR3 reads TGCAGTGCTGGGGGACTGACCAGGACGGAGCAGTTCTTC. Its translation is CSAGGLTRTEQFF.